Listed below are T cell receptor beta chains from one sample, sequenced in a study of identical twins. One entry per CDR3 protein results from TCRdb running MiXCR on the 5' RACE reads. Here the sample spans approximately 700,000 distinct CDR3 sequences, around 6.1% being singletons. Material for sequencing was naive T cells sorted from blood. The receptors stem from a man aged 18 to 30 in good health. Both conserved end residues are part of each CDR3. A D gene is named only where the DNA matches it firmly. Not all rows give a size; the values are once, few, many and, for expanded clones, a class.

V gene: TRBV27
D gene: TRBD2
clone size: NA
J gene: TRBJ2-2
CDR3 length: 16
CDR3 DNA: TGTGCCAGCAGTTTATGGCTAGCGGGAGACACCGGGGAGCTGTTTTTT
CDR3 protein: CASSLWLAGDTGELFF

V gene: TRBV15
D gene: TRBD1
clone size: few
J gene: TRBJ2-4
CDR3 length: 16
CDR3 DNA: TGTGCCACCAGCGGCCGGGACAGGGGTTCCAAAAACATTCAGTACTTC
CDR3 protein: CATSGRDRGSKNIQYF

V gene: TRBV10-3
D gene: TRBD1
clone size: many
J gene: TRBJ2-5
CDR3 length: 12
CDR3 DNA: TGTGCCATCAGAGGACAGGGCGAGACCCAGTACTTC
CDR3 protein: CAIRGQGETQYF

V gene: TRBV29-1
D gene: TRBD2
clone size: many
J gene: TRBJ2-3
CDR3 length: 16
CDR3 DNA: TGCAGCGTTGAACCCGGGACTAGCGGGTTCACAGATACGCAGTATTTT
CDR3 protein: CSVEPGTSGFTDTQYF

V gene: TRBV10-3
D gene: NA
clone size: many
J gene: TRBJ2-3
CDR3 length: 13
CDR3 DNA: TGTGCCATCAGTGAGTCCTCTACAGATACGCAGTATTTT
CDR3 protein: CAISESSTDTQYF

V gene: TRBV18
D gene: NA
clone size: many
J gene: TRBJ1-1
CDR3 length: 13
CDR3 DNA: TGTGCCAGCAGCCCCGGGACCAACACTGAAGCTTTCTTT
CDR3 protein: CASSPGTNTEAFF

V gene: TRBV6-2/TRBV6-3
D gene: NA
clone size: many
J gene: TRBJ2-1
CDR3 length: 13
CDR3 DNA: TGTGCCAGCAGTTACGGCAGTAACAATGAGCAGTTCTTC
CDR3 protein: CASSYGSNNEQFF

V gene: TRBV28
D gene: TRBD1
clone size: NA
J gene: TRBJ1-2
CDR3 length: 16
CDR3 DNA: TGTGCCAGCAGTGCAAGCCGACAGGGATTTTGGGATGGCTACACCTTC
CDR3 protein: CASSASRQGFWDGYTF

V gene: TRBV29-1
D gene: TRBD2
clone size: many
J gene: TRBJ2-1
CDR3 length: 13
CDR3 DNA: TGCAGCGCGAGACTAGCGGGAGGGCCGGAGCAGTTCTTC
CDR3 protein: CSARLAGGPEQFF

V gene: TRBV29-1
D gene: NA
clone size: many
J gene: TRBJ1-2
CDR3 length: 13
CDR3 DNA: TGCAGCGTGGCGACAGGAACTCGGGGTGGCTACACCTTC
CDR3 protein: CSVATGTRGGYTF

V gene: TRBV5-5
D gene: NA
clone size: few
J gene: TRBJ1-6
CDR3 length: 15
CDR3 DNA: TGTGCCAGCAGACCCCTGGCTGCTGAGGGTTCACCCCTCCACTTT
CDR3 protein: CASRPLAAEGSPLHF

V gene: TRBV12-3/TRBV12-4
D gene: NA
clone size: many
J gene: TRBJ2-1
CDR3 length: 11
CDR3 DNA: TGTGCCAGCAGCAACGGAGGCGAGCAGTTCTTC
CDR3 protein: CASSNGGEQFF

V gene: TRBV3-1
D gene: NA
clone size: NA
J gene: TRBJ2-7
CDR3 length: 14
CDR3 DNA: TGTGCCAGCAGCCAAGTGAACCGCTCCTACGAGCAGTACTTC
CDR3 protein: CASSQVNRSYEQYF

V gene: TRBV3-1
D gene: NA
clone size: few
J gene: TRBJ2-2
CDR3 length: 13
CDR3 DNA: TGTGCCAGCAGCCCCTCCTACACCGGGGAGCTGTTTTTT
CDR3 protein: CASSPSYTGELFF

V gene: TRBV29-1
D gene: NA
clone size: few
J gene: TRBJ2-1
CDR3 length: 12
CDR3 DNA: TGCAGCGGGATACGGAATGCCGATGAGCAGTTCTTC
CDR3 protein: CSGIRNADEQFF

V gene: TRBV7-8
D gene: NA
clone size: few
J gene: TRBJ1-5
CDR3 length: 15
CDR3 DNA: TGTGCCAGCAGCTTATTACCGCAGACCCCTCTGACCCAGCATTTT
CDR3 protein: CASSLLPQTPLTQHF

V gene: TRBV7-2
D gene: TRBD1
clone size: many
J gene: TRBJ2-7
CDR3 length: 15
CDR3 DNA: TGTGCCAGCAGCTTAGGACAGGGATCGCTCTACGAGCAGTACTTC
CDR3 protein: CASSLGQGSLYEQYF